This TCR beta chain stems from a study of ipilimumab plus nivolumab after autologous stem cell transplantation. The overall study: The DLBCL group included primary refractory and relapsed cases. Findings and limits, study-wide: Per the authors, repertoire, Treg and microbiota data justify further study.

As regards this clone: Its specificity is unknown.

The method was immunoSEQ multiplex PCR; TCRdb's version includes in-frame clones alone and lacks a portion of them. The sample includes about 21,000 clones, 70% to 80% of them seen just once. Per the germline V gene, CDR1 is SGHRS and CDR2 is YFSETQ. CDR3 length: 16 amino acids. V was shortened by 0 bases and J by 2 bases, with 13 bases between the two germline ends. Starting 14 to 28 days after autologous transplant, ipilimumab 1 mg/kg was given. Sequences were derived from PBMCs, sampled in a trial of ipilimumab plus nivolumab as post-transplant consolidation. The V gene is TRBV5-1, the J gene TRBJ2-3; possible D gene TRBD2, 6 bases. This clonotype originated in a male donor with diffuse large B-cell lymphoma. In DNA, the CDR3 is TGCGCCAGCAGCTTGGCCGGGGGACGGTACACAGATACGCAGTATTTT. It yields the protein CASSLAGGRYTDTQYF.